The rows below give T cell receptor beta chains drawn from one sample of a study of shared clonotypes between healthy human individuals. The method was immunoSEQ multiplex PCR; TCRdb's version includes in-frame clones alone and lacks a portion of them. Altogether roughly 2 million clones are present, 90% to 95% being singletons, with the ten largest covering 0.1% to 0.15%. Sequencing was performed on naive CD4+ T cells sorted from blood. The receptors come from a man between 18 and 29 years old in good health. Each CDR3 is given with its conserved first and last residue. Each record gives: D gene, V gene, clone size, J gene, CDR3 length, CDR3 DNA, CDR3 protein. The D gene is left open where the match is weak. Where a row states a size, it is once, few, many or the class of an expanded clone; other rows omit it.

D gene: TRBD1
V gene: TRBV28
clone size: -
J gene: TRBJ2-6
CDR3 length: 16
CDR3 DNA: TGTGCCAGCAGGAGCACAGGGGACTCTGGGGCCAACGTCCTGACTTTC
CDR3 protein: CASRSTGDSGANVLTF

D gene: -
V gene: TRBV6-1
clone size: -
J gene: TRBJ2-2
CDR3 length: 13
CDR3 DNA: TGTGCCAGCAGCGTCAAGTTCCCCGGGGAGCTGTTTTTT
CDR3 protein: CASSVKFPGELFF

D gene: TRBD1
V gene: TRBV18
clone size: -
J gene: TRBJ1-6
CDR3 length: 15
CDR3 DNA: TGTGCCAGCTCACCCGGGACAGGGGCAAATTCACCCCTCCACTTT
CDR3 protein: CASSPGTGANSPLHF

D gene: -
V gene: TRBV7-6
clone size: -
J gene: TRBJ2-5
CDR3 length: 13
CDR3 DNA: TGTGCCAGCAGCCTTAGACACGTTGAGACCCAGTACTTC
CDR3 protein: CASSLRHVETQYF

D gene: TRBD1
V gene: TRBV2
clone size: -
J gene: TRBJ1-3
CDR3 length: 14
CDR3 DNA: TGTGCCACCAAGGAGGGGGCGGCTGGAAACACCATATATTTT
CDR3 protein: CATKEGAAGNTIYF

D gene: TRBD2
V gene: TRBV19
clone size: -
J gene: TRBJ2-7
CDR3 length: 14
CDR3 DNA: TGTGCCAGTAGTAGCGGGAGCCTGACCTACGAGCAGTACTTC
CDR3 protein: CASSSGSLTYEQYF

D gene: -
V gene: TRBV6-5
clone size: -
J gene: TRBJ2-2
CDR3 length: 12
CDR3 DNA: TGTGCCAGCAGTTACTCGTACGGGGAGCTGTTTTTT
CDR3 protein: CASSYSYGELFF

D gene: -
V gene: TRBV27
clone size: -
J gene: TRBJ2-7
CDR3 length: 16
CDR3 DNA: TGTGCCAGCAGTCTTCGAGCGATAGCGGACTCCTACGAGCAGTACTTC
CDR3 protein: CASSLRAIADSYEQYF

D gene: TRBD1
V gene: TRBV5-6
clone size: -
J gene: TRBJ1-1
CDR3 length: 13
CDR3 DNA: TGTGCCAGCAGCCCGACAGGGCGGGCTGAAGCTTTCTTT
CDR3 protein: CASSPTGRAEAFF

D gene: TRBD1
V gene: TRBV5-8
clone size: -
J gene: TRBJ2-5
CDR3 length: 15
CDR3 DNA: TGTGCCAGCAGCTTGGGCCAGGGGGTCCAAGAGACCCAGTACTTC
CDR3 protein: CASSLGQGVQETQYF

D gene: -
V gene: TRBV6-1
clone size: -
J gene: TRBJ2-4
CDR3 length: 17
CDR3 DNA: TGTGCCAGCAGTGAAGCCCCGGGGGGCGCCAAAGGGGACATTCAGTACTTC
CDR3 protein: CASSEAPGGAKGDIQYF

D gene: TRBD1
V gene: TRBV30
clone size: -
J gene: TRBJ2-2
CDR3 length: 14
CDR3 DNA: TGTGCCTGGAGGGCAGACAGGGGAGGCGGGGAGCTGTTTTTT
CDR3 protein: CAWRADRGGGELFF

D gene: -
V gene: TRBV30
clone size: -
J gene: TRBJ2-2
CDR3 length: 14
CDR3 DNA: TGTGCCTGGAGTGTATCCGGGAACACCGGGGAGCTGTTTTTT
CDR3 protein: CAWSVSGNTGELFF

D gene: -
V gene: TRBV30
clone size: -
J gene: TRBJ2-3
CDR3 length: 16
CDR3 DNA: TGTGCCTGGAACCGCCTGGGGGGATCGGGCACAGATACGCAGTATTTT
CDR3 protein: CAWNRLGGSGTDTQYF

D gene: -
V gene: TRBV7-9
clone size: -
J gene: TRBJ2-7
CDR3 length: 14
CDR3 DNA: TGTGCCAGCAGCTTAGGTGACAGAAGCTACGAGCAGTACTTC
CDR3 protein: CASSLGDRSYEQYF

D gene: -
V gene: TRBV6-1
clone size: -
J gene: TRBJ2-7
CDR3 length: 15
CDR3 DNA: TGTGCCAGCAGTTTACACAGCAGAGGCCCCTACGAGCAGTACTTC
CDR3 protein: CASSLHSRGPYEQYF

D gene: TRBD2
V gene: TRBV9
clone size: -
J gene: TRBJ2-1
CDR3 length: 16
CDR3 DNA: TGTGCCAGCAGCGTAGGAGTCAGCGGGAACCGGGATGAGCAGTTCTTC
CDR3 protein: CASSVGVSGNRDEQFF

D gene: -
V gene: TRBV28
clone size: -
J gene: TRBJ2-2
CDR3 length: 13
CDR3 DNA: TGTGCCAGCAGTCCAACTAGTACCGGGGAGCTGTTTTTT
CDR3 protein: CASSPTSTGELFF

D gene: -
V gene: TRBV28
clone size: -
J gene: TRBJ1-2
CDR3 length: 11
CDR3 DNA: TGTGCCAGCGAAAGCCATTATGGCTACACCTTC
CDR3 protein: CASESHYGYTF

D gene: TRBD1
V gene: TRBV11-2
clone size: -
J gene: TRBJ2-3
CDR3 length: 19
CDR3 DNA: TGTGCCAGCAGCTTAGATTGGACAGGGGCCGGTTTATCCACAGATACGCAGTATTTT
CDR3 protein: CASSLDWTGAGLSTDTQYF

D gene: -
V gene: TRBV5-8
clone size: -
J gene: TRBJ1-1
CDR3 length: 12
CDR3 DNA: TGTGCCAGCAGCCACCTGGAGAGGTGGGCTTTCTTT
CDR3 protein: CASSHLERWAFF

D gene: -
V gene: TRBV19
clone size: -
J gene: TRBJ2-7
CDR3 length: 13
CDR3 DNA: TGTGCCAGTAGTATAGGGTATGGCTACGAGCAGTACTTC
CDR3 protein: CASSIGYGYEQYF

D gene: TRBD1
V gene: TRBV27
clone size: -
J gene: TRBJ2-7
CDR3 length: 15
CDR3 DNA: TGTGCCAGCAGTCCGAAGGGACAGGGATCCTACGAGCAGTACTTC
CDR3 protein: CASSPKGQGSYEQYF

D gene: -
V gene: TRBV5-1
clone size: once
J gene: TRBJ2-7
CDR3 length: 12
CDR3 DNA: TGCGCCAGCAGCTTGCCAAGCTACGAGCAGTACTTC
CDR3 protein: CASSLPSYEQYF

D gene: -
V gene: TRBV4-3
clone size: once
J gene: TRBJ1-2
CDR3 length: 13
CDR3 DNA: TGCGCCAGCAGCCAAGATAGAAGTTATGGCTACACCTTC
CDR3 protein: CASSQDRSYGYTF

D gene: -
V gene: TRBV5-1
clone size: -
J gene: TRBJ1-2
CDR3 length: 15
CDR3 DNA: TGCGCCAGCAGCTTGTCCCAGGGCCTTAACTATGGCTACACCTTC
CDR3 protein: CASSLSQGLNYGYTF

D gene: -
V gene: TRBV7-8
clone size: -
J gene: TRBJ2-5
CDR3 length: 14
CDR3 DNA: TGTGCCAGCAGCTTATGGGGGATTCAAGAGACCCAGTACTTC
CDR3 protein: CASSLWGIQETQYF

D gene: TRBD2
V gene: TRBV7-8
clone size: -
J gene: TRBJ2-1
CDR3 length: 18
CDR3 DNA: TGTGCCAGCAGCTTAGAGTGGGCTAGCGGGAGCGGGGGCAATGAGCAGTTCTTC
CDR3 protein: CASSLEWASGSGGNEQFF

D gene: TRBD2
V gene: TRBV7-2
clone size: -
J gene: TRBJ2-1
CDR3 length: 15
CDR3 DNA: TGTGCCAGCAGCCTCACGGGACTAGACGTCAATGAGCAGTTCTTC
CDR3 protein: CASSLTGLDVNEQFF

D gene: TRBD1
V gene: TRBV9
clone size: -
J gene: TRBJ1-1
CDR3 length: 15
CDR3 DNA: TGTGCCAGCAGCGAGCGAGACAGGGGCGACACTGAAGCTTTCTTT
CDR3 protein: CASSERDRGDTEAFF

D gene: TRBD1
V gene: TRBV5-1
clone size: -
J gene: TRBJ2-7
CDR3 length: 15
CDR3 DNA: TGCGCCAGCAGCTTGTTGAGGGACAGATCCTACGAGCAGTACTTC
CDR3 protein: CASSLLRDRSYEQYF

D gene: -
V gene: TRBV30
clone size: -
J gene: TRBJ1-5
CDR3 length: 12
CDR3 DNA: TGTGCCTGGAGCAGGGAAATTGAGCCCCAGCATTTT
CDR3 protein: CAWSREIEPQHF

D gene: -
V gene: TRBV5-4
clone size: -
J gene: TRBJ2-7
CDR3 length: 15
CDR3 DNA: TGTGCCAGCAGCTTGGATCAGGGGACTTTCTACGAGCAGTACTTC
CDR3 protein: CASSLDQGTFYEQYF

D gene: TRBD1
V gene: TRBV5-4
clone size: -
J gene: TRBJ1-1
CDR3 length: 16
CDR3 DNA: TGTGCCAGCAGCTTCCGGGACAGGGGACTGAACACTGAAGCTTTCTTT
CDR3 protein: CASSFRDRGLNTEAFF

D gene: TRBD1
V gene: TRBV7-2
clone size: -
J gene: TRBJ2-3
CDR3 length: 17
CDR3 DNA: TGTGCCAGCAGGGATAGTCTGACAGGGCGCGCAGGGGATACGCAGTATTTT
CDR3 protein: CASRDSLTGRAGDTQYF

D gene: -
V gene: TRBV9
clone size: -
J gene: TRBJ1-2
CDR3 length: 15
CDR3 DNA: TGTGCCAGCAGCGACGAAACGGGCAGGGCGAATGGCTACACCTTC
CDR3 protein: CASSDETGRANGYTF

D gene: -
V gene: TRBV18
clone size: -
J gene: TRBJ1-1
CDR3 length: 14
CDR3 DNA: TGTGCCAGCTCACCCATCGAAACGAACACTGAAGCTTTCTTT
CDR3 protein: CASSPIETNTEAFF

D gene: -
V gene: TRBV5-8
clone size: -
J gene: TRBJ2-7
CDR3 length: 15
CDR3 DNA: TGTGCCAGCAGCCGGACGGATATTGCCTCCTACGAGCAGTACTTC
CDR3 protein: CASSRTDIASYEQYF

D gene: -
V gene: TRBV19
clone size: -
J gene: TRBJ1-5
CDR3 length: 15
CDR3 DNA: TGTGCCAGTAGTACAGGTCAAAATAGCAATCAGCCCCAGCATTTT
CDR3 protein: CASSTGQNSNQPQHF

D gene: -
V gene: TRBV5-1
clone size: -
J gene: TRBJ2-7
CDR3 length: 15
CDR3 DNA: TGCCTCCTAAGGGTCATCGGGCGGGAAGAGCACGAGCAGTACTTC
CDR3 protein: CLLRVIGREEHEQYF

D gene: -
V gene: TRBV5-1
clone size: -
J gene: TRBJ1-6
CDR3 length: 16
CDR3 DNA: TGCGCCAGCAGCTTGGAGGGGCCCTCGGGTAATTCACCCCTCCACTTT
CDR3 protein: CASSLEGPSGNSPLHF

D gene: -
V gene: TRBV30
clone size: -
J gene: TRBJ2-7
CDR3 length: 13
CDR3 DNA: TGTGCCTGGAAGGGAGACTTCTCCTACGAGCAGTACTTC
CDR3 protein: CAWKGDFSYEQYF

D gene: -
V gene: TRBV28
clone size: -
J gene: TRBJ2-7
CDR3 length: 13
CDR3 DNA: TGTGCCAGCAGTTTAAGTCAGATTTACGAGCAGTACTTC
CDR3 protein: CASSLSQIYEQYF

D gene: -
V gene: TRBV28
clone size: -
J gene: TRBJ2-7
CDR3 length: 12
CDR3 DNA: TGTGCCAGCAGCCTGGGGTCCTACGAGCAGTACTTC
CDR3 protein: CASSLGSYEQYF

D gene: -
V gene: TRBV27
clone size: -
J gene: TRBJ1-1
CDR3 length: 14
CDR3 DNA: TGTGCCAGCAGTTTTGAGGGGAGAAATACTGAAGCTTTCTTT
CDR3 protein: CASSFEGRNTEAFF

D gene: TRBD1
V gene: TRBV10-3
clone size: -
J gene: TRBJ1-1
CDR3 length: 13
CDR3 DNA: TGTGCCAGTACGGACAGGGTTCGCACTGAAGCTTTCTTT
CDR3 protein: CASTDRVRTEAFF

D gene: TRBD1
V gene: TRBV6-5
clone size: -
J gene: TRBJ2-7
CDR3 length: 13
CDR3 DNA: TGTGCCAGCAGGAGGACAGGGTTACACGAGCAGTACTTC
CDR3 protein: CASRRTGLHEQYF

D gene: TRBD1
V gene: TRBV4-3
clone size: -
J gene: TRBJ1-4
CDR3 length: 16
CDR3 DNA: TGCGCCAGCAGCCACCCTAGGACAGGGGGGAATGAAAAACTGTTTTTT
CDR3 protein: CASSHPRTGGNEKLFF

D gene: -
V gene: TRBV25-1
clone size: once
J gene: TRBJ2-1
CDR3 length: 13
CDR3 DNA: TGTGCCAGCAGTAACTCAGGGGGGGGTGAGCAGTTCTTC
CDR3 protein: CASSNSGGGEQFF

D gene: TRBD1
V gene: TRBV7-9
clone size: -
J gene: TRBJ1-1
CDR3 length: 15
CDR3 DNA: TGTGCCAGCAGCTCGGGACAGGTCCTGAACACTGAAGCTTTCTTT
CDR3 protein: CASSSGQVLNTEAFF

D gene: TRBD1
V gene: TRBV28
clone size: -
J gene: TRBJ1-2
CDR3 length: 14
CDR3 DNA: TGTGCCAGCAGTTTCTCCGACAGGGGGCTTGGCTACACCTTC
CDR3 protein: CASSFSDRGLGYTF

D gene: -
V gene: TRBV6-6
clone size: -
J gene: TRBJ1-2
CDR3 length: 13
CDR3 DNA: TGTGCCAGCCAGGGGTGGGGCAGCCTTGGCTACACCTTC
CDR3 protein: CASQGWGSLGYTF

D gene: -
V gene: TRBV5-1
clone size: -
J gene: TRBJ1-4
CDR3 length: 17
CDR3 DNA: TGCGCCAGCAGCTTGGGGCAAGGGCGGGGTTTAGGTGAAAAACTGTTTTTT
CDR3 protein: CASSLGQGRGLGEKLFF

D gene: -
V gene: TRBV6-5
clone size: -
J gene: TRBJ2-5
CDR3 length: 11
CDR3 DNA: TGTGCCAGCAGTTCGGTCAAGACCCAGTACTTC
CDR3 protein: CASSSVKTQYF

D gene: TRBD1
V gene: TRBV13
clone size: -
J gene: TRBJ1-2
CDR3 length: 14
CDR3 DNA: TGTGCCAGCAGCTTACAGGGGGCTTACTATGGCTACACCTTC
CDR3 protein: CASSLQGAYYGYTF

D gene: TRBD2
V gene: TRBV10-1
clone size: -
J gene: TRBJ2-1
CDR3 length: 16
CDR3 DNA: TGCGCCAGCAGTGATAGCGGGGCTAGCTCCTACAATGAGCAGTTCTTC
CDR3 protein: CASSDSGASSYNEQFF

D gene: TRBD2
V gene: TRBV11-2
clone size: -
J gene: TRBJ2-1
CDR3 length: 17
CDR3 DNA: TGTGCCAGCAGCTTAGGGGGTAGCGGGGTCTCCTACAATGAGCAGTTCTTC
CDR3 protein: CASSLGGSGVSYNEQFF

D gene: -
V gene: TRBV9
clone size: -
J gene: TRBJ1-3
CDR3 length: 13
CDR3 DNA: TGTGCCAGCAGCGTAGAATCCCTTTCCACCATATATTTT
CDR3 protein: CASSVESLSTIYF